This T cell receptor (beta chain) was found in a study of post-analysis software for immune sequencing data. Note on this clonotype: The target antigen is unknown.

CDR3 size: 12 residues. Germline V gene sequence: CDR1 MDHEN, CDR2 SYDVKM. The V end was cut by 3 bases, the J end by 7 bases, with 9 bases between. cDNA libraries for TCR beta contained unique molecular identifiers. TCRdb itself ran the PCR reads through MiXCR, one entry per CDR3 protein. The data show about half a million distinct CDR3 sequences, under 55% seen once. The study's findings and limits: About five TRBV segments, including TRBV5-6, TRBV5-1 and TRBV20-1, were more frequent in patients than controls.

The TCR comes from a girl between 5 and 17 years old with multiple sclerosis. The gene calls are TRBV28 and TRBJ1-1; D perhaps matches TRBD1 (5 bases). The specimen sequenced was blood. CDR3 in DNA: TGTGCCAGCAGTTTGGCGGGGGTTGAAGCTTTCTTT. Translated: CASSLAGVEAFF.